Sequencing of this T cell receptor beta chain was carried out in a study of CD8+ T cells in alopecia areata. CDR3 length: 10 residues. With 2 bases removed from V and 11 bases from J, the gap between germline ends came to 6 bases. Treatment meaning: oral pan-JAK inhibitor, 5-10 mg twice daily. This clone was seen a handful of times. cDNA reverse transcribed from extracted RNA served as the sequencing template. The repertoire was sequenced with immunoSEQ multiplex PCR; TCRdb's copy has only in-frame clones and lacks some. The sample gives some 200,000 clones, more than 55% of which show up once; around 3.2% is in the top ten.

This specimen was CD4+ T cells sorted from blood, taken at week 4, from a patient treated with tofacitinib. The chain carries TRBV23-1 and TRBJ1-2, with D unclear. TRBV23-1 is an open reading frame whose function is uncertain. This receptor was taken from a human donor with alopecia areata. CDR3 protein: CASSQKGYTF. The CDR3 region has the DNA TGCGCCAGCAGTCAAAAAGGGTACACCTTC.